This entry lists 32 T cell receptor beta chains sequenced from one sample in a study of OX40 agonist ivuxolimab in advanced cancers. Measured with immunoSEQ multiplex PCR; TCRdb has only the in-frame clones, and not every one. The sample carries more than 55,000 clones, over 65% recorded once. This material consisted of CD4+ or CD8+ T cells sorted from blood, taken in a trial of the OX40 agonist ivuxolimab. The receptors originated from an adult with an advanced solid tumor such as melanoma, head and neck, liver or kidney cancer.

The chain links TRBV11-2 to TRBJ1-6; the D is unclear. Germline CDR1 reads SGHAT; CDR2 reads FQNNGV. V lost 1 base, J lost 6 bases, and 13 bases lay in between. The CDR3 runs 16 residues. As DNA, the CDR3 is TGTGCCAGCAGCTTAGTGGGTAGCAGTACTAATTCACCCCTCCACTTT. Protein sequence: CASSLVGSSTNSPLHF.

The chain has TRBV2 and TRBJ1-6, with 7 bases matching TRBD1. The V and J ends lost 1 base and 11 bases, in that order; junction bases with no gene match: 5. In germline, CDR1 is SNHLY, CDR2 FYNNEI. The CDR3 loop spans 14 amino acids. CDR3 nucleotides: TGTGCCAGCAGTGAAGGACAGGGTGAGCCACCCCTCCACTTT. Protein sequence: CASSEGQGEPPLHF.

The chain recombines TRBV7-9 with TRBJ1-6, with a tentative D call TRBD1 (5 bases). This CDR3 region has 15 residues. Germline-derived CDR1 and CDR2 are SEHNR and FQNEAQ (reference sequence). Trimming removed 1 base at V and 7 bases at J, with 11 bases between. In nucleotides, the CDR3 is TGTGCCAGCAGCTTAGAATCGTCAGGGAATTCACCCCTCCACTTT. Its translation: CASSLESSGNSPLHF.

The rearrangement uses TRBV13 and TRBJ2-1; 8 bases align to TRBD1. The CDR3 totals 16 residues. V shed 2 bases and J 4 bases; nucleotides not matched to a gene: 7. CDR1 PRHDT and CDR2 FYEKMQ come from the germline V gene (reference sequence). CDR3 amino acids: CASSLWVGTGYNEQFF. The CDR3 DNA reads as TGTGCCAGCAGCTTATGGGTCGGGACAGGATACAATGAGCAGTTCTTC.

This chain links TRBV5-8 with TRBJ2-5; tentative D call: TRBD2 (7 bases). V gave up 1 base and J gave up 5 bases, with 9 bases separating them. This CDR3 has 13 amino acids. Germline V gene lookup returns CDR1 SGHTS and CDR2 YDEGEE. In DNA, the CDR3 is TGTGCCAGCAGCTTGTGGGGGGGCGAGACCCAGTACTTC. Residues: CASSLWGGETQYF. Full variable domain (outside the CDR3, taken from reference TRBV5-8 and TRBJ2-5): EAGVTQSPTHLIKTRGQQATLRCSPISGHTSVYWYQQALGLGLQFLLWYDEGEERNRGNFPPRFSGRQFPNYSSELNVNALELEDSALYLCASSLWGGETQYFGPGTRLLVL.

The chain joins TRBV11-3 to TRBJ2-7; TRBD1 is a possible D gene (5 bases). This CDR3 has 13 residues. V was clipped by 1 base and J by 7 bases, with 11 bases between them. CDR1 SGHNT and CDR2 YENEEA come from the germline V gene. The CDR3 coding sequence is TGTGCCAGCAGCTTAGCCACAGGACGGGAGCAGTACTTC. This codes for CASSLATGREQYF.

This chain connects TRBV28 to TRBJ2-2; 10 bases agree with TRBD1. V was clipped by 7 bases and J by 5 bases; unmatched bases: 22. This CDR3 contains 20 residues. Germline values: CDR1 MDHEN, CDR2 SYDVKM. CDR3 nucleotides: TGTGCCAGCATGTCATCAATGGACAGGGGGACATGGAGGCCAACCGGGGAGCTGTTTTTT. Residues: CASMSSMDRGTWRPTGELFF.

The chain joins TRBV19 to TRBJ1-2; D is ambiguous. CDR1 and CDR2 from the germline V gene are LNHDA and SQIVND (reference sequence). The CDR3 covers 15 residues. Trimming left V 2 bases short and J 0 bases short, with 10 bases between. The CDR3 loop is CASSILAGANYGYTF. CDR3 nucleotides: TGTGCCAGTAGTATACTGGCCGGAGCTAACTATGGCTACACCTTC.

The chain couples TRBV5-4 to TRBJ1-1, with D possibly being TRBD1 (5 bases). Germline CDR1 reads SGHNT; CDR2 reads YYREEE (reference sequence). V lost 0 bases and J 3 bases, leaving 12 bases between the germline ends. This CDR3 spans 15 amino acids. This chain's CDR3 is CASSLGAGGYTEAFF. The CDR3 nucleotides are TGTGCCAGCAGCTTGGGGGCCGGGGGATACACTGAAGCTTTCTTT.

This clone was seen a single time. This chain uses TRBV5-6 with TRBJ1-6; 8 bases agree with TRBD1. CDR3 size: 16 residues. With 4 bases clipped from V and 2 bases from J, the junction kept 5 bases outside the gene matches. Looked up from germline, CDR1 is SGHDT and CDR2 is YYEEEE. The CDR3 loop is CASSLRQGPYNSPLHF. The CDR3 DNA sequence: TGTGCCAGCAGCCTTCGACAGGGGCCCTATAATTCACCCCTCCACTTT.

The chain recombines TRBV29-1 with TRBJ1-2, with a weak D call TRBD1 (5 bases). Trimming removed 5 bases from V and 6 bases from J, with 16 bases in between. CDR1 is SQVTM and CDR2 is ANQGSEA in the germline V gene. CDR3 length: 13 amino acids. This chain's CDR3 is CSVTREESDGYTF. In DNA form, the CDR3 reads TGCAGCGTTACCAGGGAGGAATCGGATGGCTACACCTTC.

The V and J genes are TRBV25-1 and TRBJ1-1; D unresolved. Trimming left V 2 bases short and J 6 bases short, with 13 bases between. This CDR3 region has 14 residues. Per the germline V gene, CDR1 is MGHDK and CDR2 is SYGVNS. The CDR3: CASSEPSVSAEAFF. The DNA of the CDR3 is TGTGCCAGCAGTGAACCCTCTGTGAGTGCTGAAGCTTTCTTT.

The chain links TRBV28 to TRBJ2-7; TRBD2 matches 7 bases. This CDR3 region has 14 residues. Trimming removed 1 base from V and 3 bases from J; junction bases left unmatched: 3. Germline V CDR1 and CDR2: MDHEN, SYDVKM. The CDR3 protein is CASSLFREVYEQYF. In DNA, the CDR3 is TGTGCCAGCAGTTTATTCCGGGAGGTCTACGAGCAGTACTTC.

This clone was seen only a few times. As DNA, the CDR3 is TGTGCCAGCAGCCAACCTTTGGCGGGGAACACCGGGGAGCTGTTTTTT. Amino acids: CASSQPLAGNTGELFF. The V gene is TRBV4-2, the J gene TRBJ2-2, with a possible D match to TRBD2 (5 bases). The CDR3 has 16 amino acids. Trimming stripped 2 bases from V and 1 base from J, with 11 bases between. The germline CDR1 and CDR2 sequences are LGHNA and YNFKEQ.

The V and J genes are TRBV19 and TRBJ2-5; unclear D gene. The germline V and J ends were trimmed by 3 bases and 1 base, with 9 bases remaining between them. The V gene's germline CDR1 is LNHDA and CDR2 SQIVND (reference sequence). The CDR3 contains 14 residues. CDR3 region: CASSISQIQETQYF. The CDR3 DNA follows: TGTGCCAGTAGTATCTCACAGATCCAAGAGACCCAGTACTTC.

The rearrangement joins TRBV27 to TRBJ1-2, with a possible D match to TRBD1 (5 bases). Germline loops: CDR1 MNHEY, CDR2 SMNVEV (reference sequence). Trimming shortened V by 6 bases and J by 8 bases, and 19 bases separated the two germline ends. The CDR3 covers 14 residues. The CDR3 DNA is TGTGCCAGCAGCACCAGGGTCGGGATTTGGGGCTACACCTTC. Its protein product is CASSTRVGIWGYTF.

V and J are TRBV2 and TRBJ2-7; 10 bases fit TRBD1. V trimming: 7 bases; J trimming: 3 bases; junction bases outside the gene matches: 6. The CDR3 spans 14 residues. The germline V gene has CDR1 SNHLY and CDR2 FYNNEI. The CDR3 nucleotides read TGTGCCAGCAACCAGGGGACAGGGGTCTACGAGCAGTACTTC. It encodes CASNQGTGVYEQYF.

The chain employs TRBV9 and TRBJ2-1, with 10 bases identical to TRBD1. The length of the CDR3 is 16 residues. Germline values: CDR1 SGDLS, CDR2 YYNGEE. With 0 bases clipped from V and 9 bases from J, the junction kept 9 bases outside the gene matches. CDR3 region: CASSVAAGQGYSEQFF. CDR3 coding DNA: TGTGCCAGCAGCGTAGCGGCGGGACAGGGGTATAGTGAGCAGTTCTTC. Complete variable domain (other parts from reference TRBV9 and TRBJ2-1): DSGVTQTPKHLITATGQRVTLRCSPRSGDLSVYWYQQSLDQGLQFLIQYYNGEERAKGNILERFSAQQFPDLHSELNLSSLELGDSALYFCASSVAAGQGYSEQFFGPGTRLTVL.

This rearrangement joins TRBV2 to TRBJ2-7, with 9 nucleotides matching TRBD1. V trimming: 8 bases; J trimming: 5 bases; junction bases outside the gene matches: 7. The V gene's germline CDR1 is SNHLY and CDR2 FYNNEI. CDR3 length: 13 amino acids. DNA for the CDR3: TGTGCCAGCCGGGGACAGGGTTTAAACGAGCAGTACTTC. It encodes CASRGQGLNEQYF.

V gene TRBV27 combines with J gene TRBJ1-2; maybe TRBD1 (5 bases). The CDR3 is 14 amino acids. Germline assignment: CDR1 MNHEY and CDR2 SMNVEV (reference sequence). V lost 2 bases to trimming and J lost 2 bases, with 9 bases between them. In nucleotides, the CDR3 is TGTGCCAGCAGTTTACAGGGCGGAAACTATGGCTACACCTTC. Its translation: CASSLQGGNYGYTF.

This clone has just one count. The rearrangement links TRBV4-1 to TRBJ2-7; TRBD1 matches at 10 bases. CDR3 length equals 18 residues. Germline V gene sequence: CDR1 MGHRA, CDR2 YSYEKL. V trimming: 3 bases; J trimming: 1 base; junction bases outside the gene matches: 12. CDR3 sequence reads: CASSQHKLWDRGSYEQYF. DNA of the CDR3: TGCGCCAGCAGCCAGCATAAGTTGTGGGACAGGGGATCCTACGAGCAGTACTTC.

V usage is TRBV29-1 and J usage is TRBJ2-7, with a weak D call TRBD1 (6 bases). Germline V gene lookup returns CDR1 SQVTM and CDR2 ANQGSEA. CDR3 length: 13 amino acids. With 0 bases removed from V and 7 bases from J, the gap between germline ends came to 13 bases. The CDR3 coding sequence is TGCAGCGTTGAAGATCAGTCAGGGGAGGAGCAGTACTTC. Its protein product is CSVEDQSGEEQYF.

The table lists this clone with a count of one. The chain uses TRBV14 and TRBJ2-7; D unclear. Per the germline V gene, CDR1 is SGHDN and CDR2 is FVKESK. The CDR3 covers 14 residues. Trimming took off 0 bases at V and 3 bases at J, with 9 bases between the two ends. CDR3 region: CASSQESRGYEQYF. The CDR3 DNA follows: TGTGCCAGCAGCCAAGAATCCCGTGGCTACGAGCAGTACTTC.

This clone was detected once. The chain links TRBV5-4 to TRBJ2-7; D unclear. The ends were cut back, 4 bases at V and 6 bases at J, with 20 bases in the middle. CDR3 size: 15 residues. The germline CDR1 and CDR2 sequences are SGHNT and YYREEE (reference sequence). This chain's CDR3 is CASSPNPTRQSEQYF. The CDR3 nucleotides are TGTGCCAGCAGCCCCAATCCGACAAGACAAAGCGAGCAGTACTTC.

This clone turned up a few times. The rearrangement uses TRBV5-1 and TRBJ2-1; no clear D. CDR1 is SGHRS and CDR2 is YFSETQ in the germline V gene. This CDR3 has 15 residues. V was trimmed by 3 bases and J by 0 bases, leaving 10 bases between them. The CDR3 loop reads CASSWVRSSYNEQFF. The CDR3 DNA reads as TGCGCCAGCAGCTGGGTGCGGAGCTCCTACAATGAGCAGTTCTTC.

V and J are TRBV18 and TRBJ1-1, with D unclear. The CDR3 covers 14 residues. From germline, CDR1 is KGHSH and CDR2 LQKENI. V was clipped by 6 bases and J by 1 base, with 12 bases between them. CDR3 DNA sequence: TGTGCCAGCTCTGAAGCGGCAGGGAACACTGAAGCTTTCTTT. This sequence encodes CASSEAAGNTEAFF.

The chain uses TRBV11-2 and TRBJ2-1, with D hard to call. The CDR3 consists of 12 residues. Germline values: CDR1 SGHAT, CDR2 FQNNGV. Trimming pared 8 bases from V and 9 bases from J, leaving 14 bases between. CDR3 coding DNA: TGTGCCAGCGGGGTTTACGGCAGTGAGCAGTTCTTC. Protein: CASGVYGSEQFF.

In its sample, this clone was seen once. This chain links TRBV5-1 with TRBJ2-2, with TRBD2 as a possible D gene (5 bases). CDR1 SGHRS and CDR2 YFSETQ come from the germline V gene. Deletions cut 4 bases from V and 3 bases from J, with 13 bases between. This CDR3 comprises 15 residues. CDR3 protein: CASSHGNRDTGELFF. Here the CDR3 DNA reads TGCGCCAGCAGCCACGGGAACAGAGACACCGGGGAGCTGTTTTTT.

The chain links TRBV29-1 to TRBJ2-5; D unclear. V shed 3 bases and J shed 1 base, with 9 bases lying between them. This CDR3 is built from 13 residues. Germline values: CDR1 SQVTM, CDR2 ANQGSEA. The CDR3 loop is CSVEPRFQETQYF. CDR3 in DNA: TGCAGCGTTGAGCCCAGGTTCCAAGAGACCCAGTACTTC.

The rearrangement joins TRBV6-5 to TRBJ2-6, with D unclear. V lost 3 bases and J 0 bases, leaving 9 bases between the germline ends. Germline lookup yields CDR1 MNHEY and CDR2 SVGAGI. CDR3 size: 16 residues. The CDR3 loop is CASSYSQRSGANVLTF. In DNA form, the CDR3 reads TGTGCCAGCAGTTATTCACAGCGCTCTGGGGCCAACGTCCTGACTTTC.

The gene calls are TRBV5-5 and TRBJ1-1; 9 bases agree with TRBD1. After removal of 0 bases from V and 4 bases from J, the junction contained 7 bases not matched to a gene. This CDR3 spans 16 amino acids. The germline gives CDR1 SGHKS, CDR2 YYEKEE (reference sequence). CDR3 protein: CASSLAGQGSGTEAFF. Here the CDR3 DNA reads TGTGCCAGCAGCTTGGCAGGACAGGGGTCGGGCACTGAAGCTTTCTTT.

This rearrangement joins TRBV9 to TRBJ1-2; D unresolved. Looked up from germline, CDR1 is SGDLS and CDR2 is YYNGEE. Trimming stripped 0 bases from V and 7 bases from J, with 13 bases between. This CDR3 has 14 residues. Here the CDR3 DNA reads TGTGCCAGCAGCGTAGGGTTCGCGGTCGCTGGCTACACCTTC. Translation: CASSVGFAVAGYTF. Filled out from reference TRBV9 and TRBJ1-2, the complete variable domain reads DSGVTQTPKHLITATGQRVTLRCSPRSGDLSVYWYQQSLDQGLQFLIQYYNGEERAKGNILERFSAQQFPDLHSELNLSSLELGDSALYFCASSVGFAVAGYTFGSGTRLTVV.